This TCR beta chain emerged from a study of shared clonotypes between healthy human individuals. Per the germline V gene, CDR1 is MDHEN and CDR2 is SYDVKM. This CDR3 has 19 amino acids. The V gene lost 6 bases and the J gene lost 0 bases, with 24 bases spanning the gap. The protocol was immunoSEQ multiplex PCR, while the TCRdb copy is restricted to in-frame clones and leaves out a portion. The sample carries about 600,000 clones, almost 97% recorded once. The sequencing sample was made of naive CD4+ T cells sorted from blood. Noted subset: CD45RA+ positively selected. The source is a woman younger than 45 in good health. The chain is built from TRBV28 and TRBJ1-5; D is perhaps TRBD1 (5 bases). CDR3 region: CASSYMTVKRPFSNQPQHF. The CDR3 region has the DNA TGTGCCAGCAGCTATATGACAGTCAAACGTCCCTTTAGCAATCAGCCCCAGCATTTT.